This T cell receptor (beta chain) was recorded in a study of T cells and copy number aberrations in small-cell lung cancer (dated by TCRdb to about 2021). Regarding the complete study: Whole-exome sequencing of the same tumor regions was paired with TCR repertoire sequencing so that T cell metrics could be related to mutations and copy number aberrations. Tumor TCR data existed for approximately 17 patients, and some 15 patients had TCR data from both tumor tissue and normal tissue. Broad study findings and their caveats: A negative correlation was found between higher copy number aberration burden and tumor T-cell density, richness and clonality. High heterogeneity of the TCR repertoire was observed across regions, with roughly 75-98% of clones restricted to a single region, representing a lower overlap than in localized NSCLC. The study was limited by a small sample size because surgical resection is uncommon in small-cell lung cancer, and validation of the findings is required. Compared with adjacent lung tissue, tumors showed lower T-cell density, richness and clonality, although the density difference was not significant. All specimens were formalin-fixed paraffin-embedded tissue, which is known to introduce sequencing artifacts.

Notes on this clone: The clone's antigen remains unknown. The input lacks base qualities; no much larger clone sits a single base away.

TCR-beta CDR3 regions were amplified from genomic DNA with the immunoSEQ hsTCRB Kit using multiplexed V- and J-gene primers. Unique DNA barcodes were added in a second PCR, and the samples were pooled together with one negative control and one positive control. The pooled TCR-beta libraries were sequenced using a 150-cycle paired-end protocol on an Illumina MiSeq. The paper's processing steps were these. Adaptive Biotechnologies processed the raw sequencing data into a report containing normalized, annotated TCR-beta repertoires. T-cell density was calculated by normalizing TCR-beta templates to usable DNA, with usable DNA estimated through amplification of housekeeping genes. Richness was the count of unique rearrangements, and clonality was defined as 1 minus Pielou's evenness. Intratumor TCR heterogeneity between regions was quantified with the Jaccard index, the Morisita overlap index, and the proportion of shared top-20 clonotypes. TCRdb retrieved this table from immuneACCESS and kept in-frame rearrangements only. Not all clones are present; in checked studies, unresolved V genes account for under half, and no reason is known for the remainder. V and J calls and clone size are copied from that table; D and trimming were computed from the DNA. The sample yields around 730 clones; roughly 86% were counted once. The ten largest account for approximately 5% of the sample.

Patients with limited-stage small-cell lung cancer who underwent surgical resection in Hangzhou, China, between about 2007 and 2020 were included as donors. Every donor underwent upfront surgery with no preoperative chemotherapy or radiotherapy, and no donor received immunotherapy either before or after surgery. All 19 patients in the sequenced cohort were smokers or heavy second-hand smokers. To represent spatial heterogeneity of the primary tumors, three regions were collected from each tumor FFPE block using a grid approach. Tumor regions were macrodissected for enrichment of malignant cells, and only regions expected to yield at least 150 ng DNA were selected. To characterize heterogeneity of the T cell repertoire, the study applied multi-region TCR-beta sequencing to resected limited-stage small-cell lung cancers and to tumor-adjacent lung tissue. Genomic DNA was extracted from FFPE tissue using the AllPrep DNA/RNA FFPE Kit (Qiagen).

The CDR3 holds 15 amino acids from the cysteine to the phenylalanine. Only the CDR3 portion is preserved as DNA: 45 bases, with reading frame beginning at the first base. V lost 4 bases and J lost 2 bases; the stretch between them is 11 bases long. CDR1 and CDR2, per the germline V gene, are SGHVS and FQNEAQ. This clonotype was sampled from a man in his fifties or sixties with small cell lung cancer. The chain is encoded by TRBV7-8 joined to TRBJ2-2; the D gene identity is not certain. Material for sequencing was tumor tissue. The bases are TGTGCCAGCAGCTCCAGCCCAACCAACACCGGGGAGCTGTTTTTT. Its product reads: CASSSSPTNTGELFF.